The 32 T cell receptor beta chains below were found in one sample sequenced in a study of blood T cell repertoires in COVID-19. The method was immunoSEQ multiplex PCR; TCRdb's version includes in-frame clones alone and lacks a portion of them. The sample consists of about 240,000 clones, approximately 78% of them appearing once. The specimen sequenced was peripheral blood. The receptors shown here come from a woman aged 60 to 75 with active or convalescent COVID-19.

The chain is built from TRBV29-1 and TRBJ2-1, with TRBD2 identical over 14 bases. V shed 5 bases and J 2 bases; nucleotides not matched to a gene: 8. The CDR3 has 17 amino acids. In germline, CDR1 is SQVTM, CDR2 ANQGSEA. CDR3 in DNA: TGCAGCGTTCGGACTAGCGGGGGGTCCTCTCCCTACAATGAGCAGTTCTTC. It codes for CSVRTSGGSSPYNEQFF.

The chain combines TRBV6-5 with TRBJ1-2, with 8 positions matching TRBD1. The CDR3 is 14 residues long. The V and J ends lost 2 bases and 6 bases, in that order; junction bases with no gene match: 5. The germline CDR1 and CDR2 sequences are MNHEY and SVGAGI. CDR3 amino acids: CASSYRQGADGYTF. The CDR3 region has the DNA TGTGCCAGCAGTTACCGCCAGGGGGCGGATGGCTACACCTTC.

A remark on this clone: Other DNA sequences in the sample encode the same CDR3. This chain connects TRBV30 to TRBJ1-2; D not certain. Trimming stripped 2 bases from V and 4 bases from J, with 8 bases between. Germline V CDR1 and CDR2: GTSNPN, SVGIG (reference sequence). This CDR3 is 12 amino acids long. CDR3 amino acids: CAWSPGGYGYTF. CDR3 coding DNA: TGTGCCTGGAGTCCCGGCGGCTATGGCTACACCTTC.

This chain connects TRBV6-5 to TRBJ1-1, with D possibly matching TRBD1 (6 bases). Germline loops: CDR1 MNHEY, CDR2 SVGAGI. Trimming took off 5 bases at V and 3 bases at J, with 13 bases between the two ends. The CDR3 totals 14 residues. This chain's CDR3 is CASSLGGSDTEAFF. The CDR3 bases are TGTGCCAGCAGTCTAGGGGGATCAGACACTGAAGCTTTCTTT.

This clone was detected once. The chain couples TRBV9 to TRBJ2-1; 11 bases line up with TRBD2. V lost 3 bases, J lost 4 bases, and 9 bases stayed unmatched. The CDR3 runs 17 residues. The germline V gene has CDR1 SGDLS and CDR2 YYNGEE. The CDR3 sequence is CASSATGGTSGYNEQFF. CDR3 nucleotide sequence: TGTGCCAGCAGCGCTACGGGGGGGACTAGCGGATACAATGAGCAGTTCTTC. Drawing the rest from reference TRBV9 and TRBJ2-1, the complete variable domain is DSGVTQTPKHLITATGQRVTLRCSPRSGDLSVYWYQQSLDQGLQFLIQYYNGEERAKGNILERFSAQQFPDLHSELNLSSLELGDSALYFCASSATGGTSGYNEQFFGPGTRLTVL.

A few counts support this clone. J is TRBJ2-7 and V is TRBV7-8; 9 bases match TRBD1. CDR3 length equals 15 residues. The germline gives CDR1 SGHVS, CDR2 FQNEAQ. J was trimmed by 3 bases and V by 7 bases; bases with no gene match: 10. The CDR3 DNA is TGTGCCAGCACATGGGGACAGGGCGGGTTCTACGAGCAGTACTTC. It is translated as CASTWGQGGFYEQYF.

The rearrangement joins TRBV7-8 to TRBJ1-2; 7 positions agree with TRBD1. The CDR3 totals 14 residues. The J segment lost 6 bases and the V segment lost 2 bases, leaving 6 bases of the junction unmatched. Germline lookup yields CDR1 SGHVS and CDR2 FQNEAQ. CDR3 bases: TGTGCCAGCAGCTTAACAGCCGGACAGGATGGCTACACCTTC. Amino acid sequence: CASSLTAGQDGYTF.

In DNA form, the CDR3 reads TGTGCCACCAGTGACCCGGGAACGGAGCAGCCCCAGCATTTT. Encoded protein: CATSDPGTEQPQHF. This chain links TRBV24-1 with TRBJ1-5, with D unresolved. The length of the CDR3 is 14 residues. The germline V and J ends were trimmed by 4 bases and 7 bases, with 13 bases remaining between them. Germline CDR1 reads KGHDR; CDR2 reads SFDVKD.

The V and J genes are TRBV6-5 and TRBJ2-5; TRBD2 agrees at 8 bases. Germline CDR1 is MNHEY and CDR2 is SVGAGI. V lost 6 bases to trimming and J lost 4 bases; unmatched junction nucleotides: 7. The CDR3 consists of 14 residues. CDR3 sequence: CASSRGGRPETQYF. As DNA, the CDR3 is TGTGCCAGCAGCCGCGGGGGGCGACCAGAGACCCAGTACTTC.

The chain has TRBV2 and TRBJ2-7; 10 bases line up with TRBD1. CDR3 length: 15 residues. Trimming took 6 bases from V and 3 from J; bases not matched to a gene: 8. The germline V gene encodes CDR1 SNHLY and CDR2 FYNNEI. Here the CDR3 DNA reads TGTGCCAGCAGAGATCTCCGGGACAGGGGCTACGAGCAGTACTTC. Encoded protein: CASRDLRDRGYEQYF.

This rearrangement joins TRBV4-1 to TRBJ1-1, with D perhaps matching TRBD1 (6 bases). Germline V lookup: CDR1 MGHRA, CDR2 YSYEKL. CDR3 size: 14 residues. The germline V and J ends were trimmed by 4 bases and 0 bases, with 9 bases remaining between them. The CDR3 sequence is CASSPTGLNTEAFF. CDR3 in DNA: TGCGCCAGCAGCCCTACAGGGTTGAACACTGAAGCTTTCTTT.

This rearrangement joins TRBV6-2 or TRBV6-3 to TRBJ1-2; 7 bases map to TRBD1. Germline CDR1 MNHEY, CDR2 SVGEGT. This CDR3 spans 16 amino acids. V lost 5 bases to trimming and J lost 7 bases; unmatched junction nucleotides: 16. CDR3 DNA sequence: TGTGCCAGCAGTAATACAGGGGATCTCGCTTGGGGTGGCTACACCTTC. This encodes CASSNTGDLAWGGYTF.

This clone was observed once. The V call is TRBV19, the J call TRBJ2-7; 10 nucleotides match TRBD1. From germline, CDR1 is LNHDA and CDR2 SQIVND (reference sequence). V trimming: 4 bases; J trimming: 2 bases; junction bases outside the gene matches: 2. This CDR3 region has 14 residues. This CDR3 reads CASSRGQGAYEQYF. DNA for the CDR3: TGTGCCAGTAGTAGAGGACAGGGGGCCTACGAGCAGTACTTC.

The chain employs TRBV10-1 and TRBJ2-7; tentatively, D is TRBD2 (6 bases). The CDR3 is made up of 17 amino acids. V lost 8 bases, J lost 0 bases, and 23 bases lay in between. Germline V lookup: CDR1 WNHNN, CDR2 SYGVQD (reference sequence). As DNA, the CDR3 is TGCGCCAGCGACTTGGGGGTTCTAGCGCCCTGCTCCTACGAGCAGTACTTC. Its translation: CASDLGVLAPCSYEQYF.

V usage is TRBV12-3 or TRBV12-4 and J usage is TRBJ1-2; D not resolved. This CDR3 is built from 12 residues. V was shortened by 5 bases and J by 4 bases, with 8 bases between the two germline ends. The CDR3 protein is CASSLGLYGYTF. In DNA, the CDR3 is TGTGCCAGCAGTCTAGGACTCTATGGCTACACCTTC.

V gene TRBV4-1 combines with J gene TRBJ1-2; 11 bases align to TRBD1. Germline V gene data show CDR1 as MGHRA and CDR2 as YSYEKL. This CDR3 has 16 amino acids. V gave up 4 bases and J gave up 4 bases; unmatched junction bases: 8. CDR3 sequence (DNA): TGCGCCAGCAGCCCGGGACAGGGGGTAAAATTCTATGGCTACACCTTC. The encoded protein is CASSPGQGVKFYGYTF.

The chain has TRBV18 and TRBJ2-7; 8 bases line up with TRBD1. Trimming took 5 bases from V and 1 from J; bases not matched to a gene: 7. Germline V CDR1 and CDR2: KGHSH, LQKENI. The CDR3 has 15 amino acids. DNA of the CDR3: TGTGCCAGCTCAGCTGACAGGGGTATTTCCTACGAGCAGTACTTC. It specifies CASSADRGISYEQYF.

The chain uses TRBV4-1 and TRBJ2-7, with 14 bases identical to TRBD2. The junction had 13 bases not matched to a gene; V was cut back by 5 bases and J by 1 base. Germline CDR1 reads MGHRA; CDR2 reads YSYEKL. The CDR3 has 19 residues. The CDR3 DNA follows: TGCGCCAGCAGCGGTCGGACTAGCGGGGGGCCGGCTCCTTCCTACGAGCAGTACTTC. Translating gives CASSGRTSGGPAPSYEQYF.

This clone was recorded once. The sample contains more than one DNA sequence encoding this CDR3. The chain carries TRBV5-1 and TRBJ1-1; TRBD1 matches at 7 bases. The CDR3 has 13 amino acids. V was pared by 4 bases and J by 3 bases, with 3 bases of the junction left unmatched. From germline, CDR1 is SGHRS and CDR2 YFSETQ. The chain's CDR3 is CASSLTGYTEAFF. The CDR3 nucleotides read TGCGCCAGCAGCCTGACAGGGTACACTGAAGCTTTCTTT.

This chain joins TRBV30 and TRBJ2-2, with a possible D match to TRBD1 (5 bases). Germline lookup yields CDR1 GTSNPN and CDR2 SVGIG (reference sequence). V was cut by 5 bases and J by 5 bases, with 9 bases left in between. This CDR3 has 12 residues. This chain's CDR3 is CAWFYRTGELFF. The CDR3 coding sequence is TGTGCCTGGTTCTACAGGACCGGGGAGCTGTTTTTT.

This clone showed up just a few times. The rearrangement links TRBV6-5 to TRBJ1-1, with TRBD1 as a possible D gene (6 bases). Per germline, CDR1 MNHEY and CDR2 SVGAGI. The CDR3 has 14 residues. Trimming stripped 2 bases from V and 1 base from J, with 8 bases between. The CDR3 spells CASSYKGQNTEAFF. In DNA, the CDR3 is TGTGCCAGCAGTTACAAGGGACAGAACACTGAAGCTTTCTTT.

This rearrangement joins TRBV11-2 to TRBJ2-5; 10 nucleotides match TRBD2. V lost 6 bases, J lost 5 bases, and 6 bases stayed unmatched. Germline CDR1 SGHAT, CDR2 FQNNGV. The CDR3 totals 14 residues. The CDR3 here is CASSFSGGSETQYF. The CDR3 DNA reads TGTGCCAGCAGTTTTAGCGGGGGGTCCGAGACCCAGTACTTC.

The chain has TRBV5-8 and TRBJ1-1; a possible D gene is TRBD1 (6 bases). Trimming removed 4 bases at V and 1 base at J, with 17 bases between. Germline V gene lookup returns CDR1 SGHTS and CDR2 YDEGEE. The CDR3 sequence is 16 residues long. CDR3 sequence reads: CASSPPQGPANTEAFF. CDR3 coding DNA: TGTGCCAGCAGCCCCCCCCAGGGGCCAGCGAACACTGAAGCTTTCTTT.

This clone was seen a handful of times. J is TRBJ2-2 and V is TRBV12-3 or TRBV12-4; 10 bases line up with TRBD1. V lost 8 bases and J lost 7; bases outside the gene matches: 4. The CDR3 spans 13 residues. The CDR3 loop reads CASRQGAVGELFF. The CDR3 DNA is TGTGCCAGCCGACAGGGGGCGGTCGGGGAGCTGTTTTTT.

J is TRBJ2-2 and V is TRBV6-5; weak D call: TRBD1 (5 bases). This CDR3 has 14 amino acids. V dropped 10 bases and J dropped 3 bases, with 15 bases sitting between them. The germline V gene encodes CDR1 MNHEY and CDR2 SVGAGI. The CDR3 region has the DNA TGTGCCATAGGGGCAATAAGGGACACCGGGGAGCTGTTTTTT. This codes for CAIGAIRDTGELFF.

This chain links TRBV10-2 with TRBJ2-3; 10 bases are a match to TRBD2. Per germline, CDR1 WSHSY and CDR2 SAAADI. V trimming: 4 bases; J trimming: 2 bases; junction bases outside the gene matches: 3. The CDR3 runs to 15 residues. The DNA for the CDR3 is TGCGCCAGCAGTGCCAGCGGGGGGGCCACAGATACGCAGTATTTT. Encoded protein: CASSASGGATDTQYF.

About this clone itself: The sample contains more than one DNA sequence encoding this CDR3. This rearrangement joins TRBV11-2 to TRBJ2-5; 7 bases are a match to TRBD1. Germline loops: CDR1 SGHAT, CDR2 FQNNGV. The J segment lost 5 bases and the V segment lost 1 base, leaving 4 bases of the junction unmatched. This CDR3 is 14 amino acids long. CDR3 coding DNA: TGTGCCAGCAGCTTAGGACAGGGTCGCGAGACCCAGTACTTC. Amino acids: CASSLGQGRETQYF.

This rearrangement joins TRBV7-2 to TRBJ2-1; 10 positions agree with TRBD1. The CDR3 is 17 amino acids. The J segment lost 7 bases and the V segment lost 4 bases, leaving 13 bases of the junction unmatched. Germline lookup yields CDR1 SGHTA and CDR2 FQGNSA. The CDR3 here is CASSSGFGTGDRNEQFF. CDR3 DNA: TGTGCCAGCAGCTCGGGGTTTGGGACAGGGGACAGGAATGAGCAGTTCTTC.

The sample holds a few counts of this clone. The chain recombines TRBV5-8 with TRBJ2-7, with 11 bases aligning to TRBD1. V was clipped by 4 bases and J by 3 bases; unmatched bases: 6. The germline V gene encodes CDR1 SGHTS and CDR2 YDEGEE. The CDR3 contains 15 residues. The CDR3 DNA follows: TGTGCCAGCAGCCAATCCGGGACAGGGGGCTACGAGCAGTACTTC. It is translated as CASSQSGTGGYEQYF.

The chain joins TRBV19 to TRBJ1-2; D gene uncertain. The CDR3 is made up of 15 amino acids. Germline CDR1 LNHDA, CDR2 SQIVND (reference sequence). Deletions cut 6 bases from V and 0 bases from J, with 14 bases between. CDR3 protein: CASSDQASANYGYTF. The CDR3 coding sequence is TGTGCCAGTAGCGATCAGGCCTCGGCTAACTATGGCTACACCTTC.

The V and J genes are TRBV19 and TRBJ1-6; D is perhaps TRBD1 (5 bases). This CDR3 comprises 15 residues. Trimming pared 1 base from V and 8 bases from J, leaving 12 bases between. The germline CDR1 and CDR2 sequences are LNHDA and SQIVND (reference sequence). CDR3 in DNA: TGTGCCAGTAGTATAGGGACAAGGACGCATTCACCCCTCCACTTT. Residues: CASSIGTRTHSPLHF.

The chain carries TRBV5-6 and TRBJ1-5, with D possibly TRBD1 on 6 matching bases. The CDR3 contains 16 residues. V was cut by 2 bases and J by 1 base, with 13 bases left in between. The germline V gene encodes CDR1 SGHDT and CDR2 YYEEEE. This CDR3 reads CASSLTTGLSNQPQHF. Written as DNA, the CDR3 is TGTGCCAGCAGCTTAACCACAGGGTTAAGCAATCAGCCCCAGCATTTT.